One and the same sample provided the 24 T cell receptor beta chains below, sequenced in a study of T-cell memory formation after mild COVID-19. One entry per CDR3 protein, called by TCRdb with MiXCR from the 5' RACE reads. The sample lists a few hundred thousand distinct CDR3 sequences; less than 20% were seen once. The source material was PBMCs or a T cell subset sorted from them (not recorded which). These receptors originate from a man between 18 and 29 years old who had mild COVID-19 (a few samples of this study predate the infection). Cell type and time point are not known.

This chain connects TRBV11-2 to TRBJ2-2; 13 bases map to TRBD2. This CDR3 contains 19 residues. Germline-derived CDR1 and CDR2 are SGHAT and FQNNGV. Trimming removed 4 bases from V and 6 bases from J; junction bases left unmatched: 14. The CDR3: CASSSRTSGGRSRAGELFF. In DNA form, the CDR3 reads TGTGCCAGCAGCTCGAGGACTAGCGGGGGCCGCAGTCGCGCCGGGGAGCTGTTTTTT.

CDR3 in DNA: TGTGCCAGCACCCGGACAGGGGGGAGCTATGGCTACACCTTC. Translation gives CASTRTGGSYGYTF. The chain carries TRBV4-2 and TRBJ1-2, with TRBD1 identical over 10 bases. CDR3 length equals 14 residues. From germline, CDR1 is LGHNA and CDR2 YNFKEQ. J gave up 4 bases and V 7 bases, and 6 bases lay outside the gene matches.

This clonotype has only a few counts. The chain is built from TRBV10-3 and TRBJ1-5, with unresolved D. Trimming removed 2 bases from V and 1 base from J, with 6 bases in between. The CDR3 is 14 residues long. The germline gives CDR1 ENHRY, CDR2 SYGVKD. DNA for the CDR3: TGTGCCATCAGTGAGGGCGGAAGCAATCAGCCCCAGCATTTT. Translating gives CAISEGGSNQPQHF.

The chain employs TRBV4-1 and TRBJ1-1; D unclear. Germline assignment: CDR1 MGHRA and CDR2 YSYEKL. The CDR3 is made up of 14 amino acids. Trimming shortened V by 0 bases and J by 1 base, and 6 bases separated the two germline ends. The CDR3 reads CASSQDVQNTEAFF. In nucleotides, the CDR3 is TGCGCCAGCAGCCAAGATGTTCAGAACACTGAAGCTTTCTTT.

The CDR3 DNA reads as TGTGCCAGCAGCTTATTGATCGGGACAAACACCTACGAGCAGTACTTC. It yields the protein CASSLLIGTNTYEQYF. The chain links TRBV5-6 to TRBJ2-7; perhaps TRBD1 as D (6 bases). Germline assignment: CDR1 SGHDT and CDR2 YYEEEE. The length of the CDR3 is 16 residues. V lost 2 bases to trimming and J lost 2 bases, with 17 bases between them.

The chain recombines TRBV2 with TRBJ1-6, with D perhaps matching TRBD1 (5 bases). The germline CDR1 and CDR2 sequences are SNHLY and FYNNEI. The CDR3 runs 14 residues. Trimming stripped 2 bases from V and 5 bases from J, with 7 bases between. The chain's CDR3 is CASSEQGHNSPLHF. The CDR3 DNA reads TGTGCCAGCAGTGAACAGGGTCATAATTCACCCCTCCACTTT.

This sequence joins TRBV14 and TRBJ2-1; possibly TRBD1 for D (6 bases). The CDR3 sequence is 14 residues long. Trimming pared 1 base from V and 8 bases from J, leaving 12 bases between. Per germline, CDR1 SGHDN and CDR2 FVKESK. CDR3 loop: CASSQGQGWYEQFF. The CDR3 DNA reads TGTGCCAGCAGCCAAGGGCAGGGGTGGTATGAGCAGTTCTTC.

This clonotype showed up just a few times. This chain joins TRBV20-1 and TRBJ2-1; 7 positions agree with TRBD1. This CDR3 region has 12 residues. Trimming removed 5 bases from V and 6 bases from J; junction bases left unmatched: 4. The germline V gene encodes CDR1 DFQATT and CDR2 SNEGSKA (reference sequence). The CDR3 nucleotides are TGCAGTGCTGGGGACAGCTTCAATGAGCAGTTCTTC. It yields the protein CSAGDSFNEQFF.

This clonotype occurred many times. The chain couples TRBV7-2 to TRBJ2-7; D unresolved. Germline V gives CDR1 SGHTA, CDR2 FQGNSA. V was cut by 3 bases and J by 2 bases, with 8 bases left in between. CDR3 length: 13 amino acids. The DNA of the CDR3 is TGTGCCAGCAGCTTGCAGAGCACCTACGAGCAGTACGTC. Translation: CASSLQSTYEQYV.

The sample holds a few counts of this clonotype. The CDR3 DNA is TGTGCCACCAGTGACCCGACTATTGGGACAGGGGCGAAGACTGAAGCTTTCTTT. As protein: CATSDPTIGTGAKTEAFF. The chain uses TRBV24-1 and TRBJ1-1; 10 positions agree with TRBD1. CDR3 length equals 18 residues. Germline CDR1 reads KGHDR; CDR2 reads SFDVKD. After removal of 4 bases from V and 5 bases from J, the junction contained 15 bases not matched to a gene.

This clonotype has a handful of counts. This chain joins TRBV12-3 or TRBV12-4 and TRBJ1-1; no reliable D call. The CDR3 spans 13 residues. The ends were cut back, 6 bases at V and 3 bases at J, with 11 bases in the middle. The CDR3 sequence: CASSPAAYTEAFF. Written as DNA, the CDR3 is TGTGCCAGCAGCCCAGCGGCCTACACTGAAGCTTTCTTT.

Here the CDR3 DNA reads TGCGCCAGCAGCTCCCAAACCGGTAGGAACATTCAGTACTTC. Its translation is CASSSQTGRNIQYF. J is TRBJ2-4 and V is TRBV5-1; no clear D gene. CDR3 length equals 14 residues. The V end lost 3 bases, the J end lost 7 bases, and 14 bases lay between the germline ends. Germline V gene lookup returns CDR1 SGHRS and CDR2 YFSETQ.

The chain has TRBV20-1 and TRBJ2-3, with 8 bases fitting TRBD2. V lost 6 bases and J lost 5; bases outside the gene matches: 10. CDR3 length: 14 amino acids. Germline loops: CDR1 DFQATT, CDR2 SNEGSKA (reference sequence). This CDR3 reads CSADTSGVGDTQYF. CDR3 nucleotides: TGCAGTGCAGATACTAGCGGCGTTGGAGATACGCAGTATTTT.

In this sample, this clonotype turned up many times. V and J are TRBV7-2 and TRBJ2-1; weak D call: TRBD1 (6 bases). Germline V gene sequence: CDR1 SGHTA, CDR2 FQGNSA. The CDR3 covers 17 residues. Trimming took 6 bases from V and 0 from J, leaving 18 bases between them. The CDR3, as DNA: TGTGCCAGCAGTCGTACAGGGTCCTCTGGCTCCTACAATGAGCAGTTCTTC. Its translation is CASSRTGSSGSYNEQFF.

This clonotype came up a few times. V gene TRBV20-1 combines with J gene TRBJ1-5; TRBD1 might be the D (5 bases). V lost 1 base to trimming and J lost 5 bases, with 9 bases between them. The CDR3 runs 13 residues. CDR1 and CDR2 (germline): DFQATT, SNEGSKA (reference sequence). For the CDR3, the DNA is TGCAGTGCTAGAGGACAGACGGATCAGCCCCAGCATTTT. Translated: CSARGQTDQPQHF.

V usage is TRBV7-9 and J usage is TRBJ2-5, with 7 bases matching TRBD1. V shed 6 bases, J shed 2 bases, and the junction held 6 bases outside the gene matches. Germline loops: CDR1 SEHNR, CDR2 FQNEAQ (reference sequence). This CDR3 spans 14 amino acids. The CDR3 coding sequence is TGTGCCAGCAGACACGACAGGGTTCAAGAGACCCAGTACTTC. Translated: CASRHDRVQETQYF.

This clonotype occurred a few times. The chain couples TRBV5-1 to TRBJ2-3; D not certain. Deletions cut 0 bases from V and 2 bases from J, with 13 bases between. Germline V gene lookup returns CDR1 SGHRS and CDR2 YFSETQ. The CDR3 runs 16 residues. The CDR3 coding sequence is TGCGCCAGCAGCTTGGGAGGCAGCTTCGACACAGATACGCAGTATTTT. Its translation is CASSLGGSFDTDTQYF.

This clonotype was counted only a few times. The chain has TRBV4-3 and TRBJ2-5, with D possibly being TRBD2 (5 bases). The CDR3 is 17 amino acids. Germline-derived CDR1 and CDR2 are LGHNA and YSLEER. Trimming took 0 bases from V and 1 from J, leaving 15 bases between them. The CDR3 region has the DNA TGCGCCAGCAGCCAAGAGGAGGTGGGCCTGGGCCAAGAGACCCAGTACTTC. The encoded protein is CASSQEEVGLGQETQYF.

The sample holds a few counts of this clonotype. V gene TRBV7-2 combines with J gene TRBJ2-1; 11 positions agree with TRBD2. The CDR3 sequence is 15 residues long. V gave up 1 base and J gave up 8 bases; unmatched junction bases: 4. Germline V gene sequence: CDR1 SGHTA, CDR2 FQGNSA. The CDR3, as DNA: TGTGCCAGCAGCTTAGAGCCTAGCGGGGGGCATGAGCAGTTCTTC. It specifies CASSLEPSGGHEQFF.

The chain is built from TRBV19 and TRBJ2-1, with D possibly matching TRBD2 (5 bases). CDR1 and CDR2 from the germline V gene are LNHDA and SQIVND (reference sequence). Between the trimmed V and J ends, which lost 7 bases and 4 bases, there was a span of 11 bases. The CDR3 contains 13 residues. CDR3 nucleotides: TGTGCCAGTAAGGAGCGGAGTTACAATGAGCAGTTCTTC. It encodes CASKERSYNEQFF.

This clonotype was counted between two and nine times. The chain links TRBV11-2 to TRBJ2-1; 9 bases fit TRBD1. In germline, CDR1 is SGHAT, CDR2 FQNNGV. Unmatched junction bases numbered 8, after V lost 5 bases and J lost 9 bases. The CDR3 extends over 14 amino acids. This chain's CDR3 is CASSPPDRGPEQFF. CDR3 nucleotide sequence: TGTGCCAGCAGCCCGCCGGACAGGGGTCCTGAGCAGTTCTTC.

This clonotype was seen only a few times. The rearrangement joins TRBV20-1 to TRBJ2-5, with D possibly being TRBD2 (5 bases). Germline CDR1 reads DFQATT; CDR2 reads SNEGSKA (reference sequence). The CDR3 spans 14 residues. With 0 bases removed from V and 0 bases from J, the gap between germline ends came to 8 bases. CDR3 nucleotide sequence: TGCAGTGCTAGAGATTCCGGGGACCAAGAGACCCAGTACTTC. Translated, it gives CSARDSGDQETQYF.

The chain employs TRBV12-3 or TRBV12-4 and TRBJ1-5; D is uncertain. The CDR3 is 12 residues long. Trimming removed 6 bases at V and 6 bases at J, with 9 bases between. For the CDR3, the DNA is TGTGCCAGCAGCCTCGACCGTCAGCCCCAGCATTTT. It specifies CASSLDRQPQHF.

This clonotype was seen more than once but under ten times. The rearrangement joins TRBV5-5 to TRBJ1-5; TRBD1 is a possible D gene (5 bases). Looked up from germline, CDR1 is SGHKS and CDR2 is YYEKEE (reference sequence). This CDR3 is 15 amino acids long. The V end lost 2 bases, the J end lost 3 bases, and 12 bases lay between the germline ends. CDR3: CASSFAAGDNQPQHF. The CDR3 DNA sequence: TGTGCCAGCAGCTTTGCTGCGGGGGACAATCAGCCCCAGCATTTT.